The following is a TCR beta chain sequence with its context. This specimen belongs to a study of blood T cell repertoires in COVID-19. Turning to the study itself: Collection of acute and convalescent COVID-19 samples took place in the United States, Italy and Spain. PBMCs, B-cell-depleted T cells, or T cells provided the cDNA or gDNA that made up the material.

Repertoires were generated with immunoSEQ multiplex PCR, while TCRdb's copy carries only in-frame clones and drops some. The data contain 200,000 to 300,000 clones, about 90% of them singletons. This CDR3 region has 14 residues. V was clipped by 5 bases and J by 8 bases, with 18 bases between them. CDR1 and CDR2 (germline): MDHEN, SYDVKM. The rearrangement joins TRBV28 to TRBJ1-2; perhaps TRBD1 as D (5 bases). This receptor was identified in a man older than 75 with acute or convalescent COVID-19. Sample: peripheral blood. The CDR3 nucleotides read TGTGCCAGCAGTATCTCACCGGGGGTAGGCGGCTACACCTTC. It yields the protein CASSISPGVGGYTF.